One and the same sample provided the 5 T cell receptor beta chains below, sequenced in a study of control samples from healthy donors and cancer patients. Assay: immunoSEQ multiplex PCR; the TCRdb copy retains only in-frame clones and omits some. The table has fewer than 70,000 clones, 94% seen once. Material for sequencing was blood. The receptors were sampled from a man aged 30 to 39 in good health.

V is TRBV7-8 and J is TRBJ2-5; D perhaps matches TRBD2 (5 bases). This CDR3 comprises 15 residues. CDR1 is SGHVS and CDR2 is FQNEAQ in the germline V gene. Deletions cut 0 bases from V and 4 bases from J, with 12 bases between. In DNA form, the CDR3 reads TGTGCCAGCAGCTTAGCGCCGGGAATGGGAGAGACCCAGTACTTC. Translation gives CASSLAPGMGETQYF.

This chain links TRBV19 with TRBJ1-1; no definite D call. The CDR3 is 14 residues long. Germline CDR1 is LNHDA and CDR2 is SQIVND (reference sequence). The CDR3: CASLSGRLNTEAFF. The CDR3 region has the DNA TGTGCAAGCCTCTCAGGACGTTTGAACACTGAAGCTTTCTTT.

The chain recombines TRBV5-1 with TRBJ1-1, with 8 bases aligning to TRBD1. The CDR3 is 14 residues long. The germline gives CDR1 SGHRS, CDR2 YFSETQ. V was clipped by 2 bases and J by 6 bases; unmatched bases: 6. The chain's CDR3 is CASSLPDRGSEAFF. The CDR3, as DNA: TGCGCCAGCAGCTTACCCGACAGGGGATCTGAAGCTTTCTTT.

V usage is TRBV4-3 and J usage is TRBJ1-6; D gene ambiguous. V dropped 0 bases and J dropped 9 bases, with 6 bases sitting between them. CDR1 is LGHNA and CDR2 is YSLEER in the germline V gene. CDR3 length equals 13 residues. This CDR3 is CASSQDWSSPLHF. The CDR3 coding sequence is TGCGCCAGCAGCCAAGACTGGAGTTCACCCCTCCACTTT.

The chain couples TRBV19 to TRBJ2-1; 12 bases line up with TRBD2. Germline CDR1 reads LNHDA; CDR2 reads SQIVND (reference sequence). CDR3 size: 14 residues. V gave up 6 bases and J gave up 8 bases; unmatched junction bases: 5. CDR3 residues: CASSPTSGGDEQFF. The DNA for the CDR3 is TGTGCCAGTAGCCCGACTAGCGGGGGTGATGAGCAGTTCTTC.